One sample yielded the 13 T cell receptor beta chains listed below, sequenced in a study of early stage breast cancer tumors. Repertoires were generated with immunoSEQ multiplex PCR, while TCRdb's copy carries only in-frame clones and drops some. The sample has tens of thousands of clones, roughly 50% seen once; the top ten hold 8% to 10%. Sequencing was done on a sample of breast tumor tissue. The receptors here all came from a person aged 45-65 years with breast cancer.

Written as DNA, the CDR3 is TGTGCCAGCAGCTTGGCCAGGACAGGGGGTAGCAATGAGCAGTTCTTC. Its protein is CASSLARTGGSNEQFF. The chain combines TRBV5-4 with TRBJ2-1; 10 bases agree with TRBD1. CDR1 and CDR2 (germline): SGHNT, YYREEE (reference sequence). V was pared by 0 bases and J by 6 bases, with 6 bases of the junction left unmatched. The CDR3 has 16 residues.

This clone is a singleton in its sample. The V and J genes are TRBV6-1 and TRBJ2-3; 8 bases are a match to TRBD1. The CDR3 totals 14 residues. Germline V gene sequence: CDR1 MNHNS, CDR2 SASEGT. V lost 4 bases to trimming and J lost 2 bases; unmatched junction nucleotides: 2. The CDR3 DNA is TGTGCCAGCAGTGCGGACAGGGACACAGATACGCAGTATTTT. Translated: CASSADRDTDTQYF.

V gene TRBV29-1 combines with J gene TRBJ2-7, with 9 bases matching TRBD1. Unmatched junction bases numbered 8, after V lost 3 bases and J lost 5 bases. The CDR3 runs 14 residues. Germline-derived CDR1 and CDR2 are SQVTM and ANQGSEA. As DNA, the CDR3 is TGCAGCGTTGACGGACAGGGGACAGTAAACGAGCAGTACTTC. Amino acid sequence: CSVDGQGTVNEQYF.

CDR3 region: CASSLATSGSYEQYF. The CDR3 DNA is TGTGCCAGCAGCTTAGCAACTAGCGGATCCTACGAGCAGTACTTC. The genes are TRBV7-9 and TRBJ2-7, with 8 bases lining up with TRBD2. The germline V gene encodes CDR1 SEHNR and CDR2 FQNEAQ (reference sequence). The CDR3 covers 15 residues. V trimming: 0 bases; J trimming: 1 base; junction bases outside the gene matches: 2.

This clone has more than one count but fewer than ten. The chain uses TRBV9 and TRBJ1-5, with a possible D match to TRBD1 (6 bases). The length of the CDR3 is 14 residues. Germline V gene lookup returns CDR1 SGDLS and CDR2 YYNGEE. Trimming pared 0 bases from V and 2 bases from J, leaving 6 bases between. For the CDR3, the DNA is TGTGCCAGCAGCGTAGGGACAGGCAATCAGCCCCAGCATTTT. It codes for CASSVGTGNQPQHF.

The chain is built from TRBV6-1 and TRBJ2-4, with D possibly TRBD1 on 6 matching bases. Trimming took 6 bases from V and 0 from J, leaving 12 bases between them. The germline CDR1 and CDR2 sequences are MNHNS and SASEGT. This CDR3 has 15 amino acids. CDR3 amino acids: CASRHRDIAKNIQYF. In DNA form, the CDR3 reads TGTGCCAGCAGGCACAGGGATATAGCCAAAAACATTCAGTACTTC.

The rearrangement uses TRBV7-3 and TRBJ1-2, with D maybe TRBD1 (5 bases). The CDR3 spans 13 residues. CDR1 is SGHTA, CDR2 FQGTGA, per germline. V was cut by 2 bases and J by 8 bases, with 12 bases left in between. This CDR3 is CASSLALRDGYTF. The CDR3, as DNA: TGTGCCAGCAGCTTAGCCCTAAGGGACGGCTACACCTTC.

This clone is judged medium-sized. The rearrangement links TRBV9 to TRBJ2-1; the D is unclear. The CDR3 contains 12 residues. Deletions cut 3 bases from V and 9 bases from J, with 10 bases between. The germline V gene has CDR1 SGDLS and CDR2 YYNGEE. The CDR3 is CASSALVGEQFF. The CDR3 coding sequence is TGTGCCAGCAGCGCCCTTGTTGGTGAGCAGTTCTTC. Using reference TRBV9 and TRBJ2-1 for the parts outside the CDR3, the full variable domain is DSGVTQTPKHLITATGQRVTLRCSPRSGDLSVYWYQQSLDQGLQFLIQYYNGEERAKGNILERFSAQQFPDLHSELNLSSLELGDSALYFCASSALVGEQFFGPGTRLTVL.

This sequence joins TRBV5-5 and TRBJ1-1; a possible D gene is TRBD1 (6 bases). Germline loops: CDR1 SGHKS, CDR2 YYEKEE (reference sequence). This CDR3 spans 13 amino acids. V lost 3 bases, J lost 1 base, and 7 bases lay in between. CDR3 residues: CASSWDTNTEAFF. CDR3 nucleotides: TGTGCCAGCAGCTGGGACACGAACACTGAAGCTTTCTTT.

The gene calls are TRBV25-1 and TRBJ1-4, with D tentatively TRBD1 (6 bases). The ends were cut back, 4 bases at V and 8 bases at J, with 14 bases in the middle. CDR3 length: 14 amino acids. CDR1 and CDR2 from the germline V gene are MGHDK and SYGVNS. The CDR3 loop is CASSGRGFKEKLFF. DNA for the CDR3: TGTGCCAGCAGTGGGAGGGGGTTCAAGGAAAAACTGTTTTTT. The whole variable domain, remainder taken from reference TRBV25-1 and TRBJ1-4, is EADIYQTPRYLVIGTGKKITLECSQTMGHDKMYWYQQDPGMELHLIHYSYGVNSTEKGDLSSESTVSRIRTEHFPLTLESARPSHTSQYLCASSGRGFKEKLFFGSGTQLSVL.

The rearrangement joins TRBV6-8 to TRBJ2-1, with TRBD2 identical over 9 bases. The CDR3 sequence is 15 residues long. With V trimmed by 8 bases and J by 6 bases, 11 bases remained unmatched. The germline V gene has CDR1 MNHGY and CDR2 SAAAGT. This CDR3 is CASLWAGGAGNEQFF. CDR3 in DNA: TGTGCCAGCCTATGGGCGGGAGGGGCTGGCAATGAGCAGTTCTTC.

The chain uses TRBV15 and TRBJ2-7; TRBD2 might be the D (5 bases). This CDR3 has 15 amino acids. V was cut by 2 bases and J by 3 bases, with 14 bases left in between. Germline lookup yields CDR1 LNHNV and CDR2 YYDKDF (reference sequence). CDR3 residues: CATSRRADLYYEQYF. CDR3 bases: TGTGCCACCAGCAGACGGGCGGACTTATACTACGAGCAGTACTTC.

This clone was seen more than once but under ten times. CDR3 region: CASRGFTEAFF. The CDR3 coding sequence is TGTGCCAGCCGGGGGTTCACTGAAGCTTTCTTT. The chain uses TRBV6-5 and TRBJ1-1, with D perhaps TRBD1 (5 bases). The germline V and J ends were trimmed by 8 bases and 4 bases, with 8 bases remaining between them. The CDR3 consists of 11 residues. Germline V gives CDR1 MNHEY, CDR2 SVGAGI.